This entry concerns a single TCR beta chain. V was clipped by 4 bases and J by 0 bases, with 18 bases between them. This CDR3 has 17 residues. Germline V gives CDR1 SGHVS, CDR2 FQNEAQ. The record originates from a study of blood T cell repertoires in COVID-19. Study background: PBMCs, B-cell-depleted T cells, or T cells provided the cDNA or gDNA that made up the material.

Original processing notes: Estimated nucleated cell counts came from reference gene primer amplification. Assay used: immunoSEQ multiplex PCR; TCRdb lists only in-frame clones, some missing. That table is the source of V, J and clone size, and D and trimming were worked out from the DNA. The table lists 160,000 or so clones, roughly 87% of them singletons, with less than 5% in the top ten. J is TRBJ1-2 and V is TRBV7-8, with D unclear. The sequencing input was peripheral blood. The receptor was derived from a woman aged 60 to 75 who had recovered from COVID-19. The chain's CDR3 is CASSSSIEGRTNYGYTF. The CDR3 coding sequence is TGTGCCAGCAGCTCGTCGATCGAAGGGAGGACTAACTATGGCTACACCTTC.